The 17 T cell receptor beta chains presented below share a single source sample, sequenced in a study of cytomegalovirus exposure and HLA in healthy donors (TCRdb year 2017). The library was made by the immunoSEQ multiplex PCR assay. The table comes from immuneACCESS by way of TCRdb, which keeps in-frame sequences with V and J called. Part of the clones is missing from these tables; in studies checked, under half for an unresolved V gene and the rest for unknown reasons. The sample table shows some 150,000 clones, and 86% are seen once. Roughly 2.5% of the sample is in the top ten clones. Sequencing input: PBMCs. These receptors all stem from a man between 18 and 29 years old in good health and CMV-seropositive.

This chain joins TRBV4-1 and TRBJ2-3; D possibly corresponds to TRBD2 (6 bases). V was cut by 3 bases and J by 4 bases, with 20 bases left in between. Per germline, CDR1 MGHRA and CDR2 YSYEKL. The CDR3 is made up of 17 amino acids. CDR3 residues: CASSQYHVEGIADTQYF. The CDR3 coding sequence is TGCGCCAGCAGCCAGTACCATGTGGAGGGAATTGCAGATACGCAGTATTTT.

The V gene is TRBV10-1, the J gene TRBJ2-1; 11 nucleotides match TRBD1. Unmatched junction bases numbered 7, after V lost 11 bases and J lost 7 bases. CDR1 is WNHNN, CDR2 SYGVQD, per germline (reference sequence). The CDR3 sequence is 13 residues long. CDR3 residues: CAAGDRGVNEQFF. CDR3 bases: TGCGCCGCCGGGGACAGGGGGGTTAATGAGCAGTTCTTC.

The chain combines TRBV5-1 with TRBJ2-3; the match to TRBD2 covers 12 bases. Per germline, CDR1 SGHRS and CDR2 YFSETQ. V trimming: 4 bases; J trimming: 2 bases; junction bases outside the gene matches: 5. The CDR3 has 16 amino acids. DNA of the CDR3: TGCGCCAGCAGCAGACGGACTAGCGGGATCACAGATACGCAGTATTTT. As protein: CASSRRTSGITDTQYF.

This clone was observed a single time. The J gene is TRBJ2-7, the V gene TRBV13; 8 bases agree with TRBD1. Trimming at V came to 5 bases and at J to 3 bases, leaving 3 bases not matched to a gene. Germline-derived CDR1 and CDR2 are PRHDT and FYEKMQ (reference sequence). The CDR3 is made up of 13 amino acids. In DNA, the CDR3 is TGTGCCAGCAGCCAGGACAGGGTCTACGAGCAGTACTTC. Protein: CASSQDRVYEQYF.

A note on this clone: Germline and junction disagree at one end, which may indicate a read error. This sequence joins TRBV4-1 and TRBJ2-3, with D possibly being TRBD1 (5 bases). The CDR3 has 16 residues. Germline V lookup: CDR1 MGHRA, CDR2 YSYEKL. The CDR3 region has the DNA TGCGCCAGCACCCAAACCGCCCAGGGTAGCACAGATACGCAGTATTTT. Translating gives CASTQTAQGSTDTQYF.

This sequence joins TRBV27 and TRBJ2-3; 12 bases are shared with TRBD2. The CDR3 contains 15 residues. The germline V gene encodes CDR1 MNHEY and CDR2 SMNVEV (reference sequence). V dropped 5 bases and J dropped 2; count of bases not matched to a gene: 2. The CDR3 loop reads CASSASGGATDTQYF. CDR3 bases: TGTGCCAGCAGTGCTAGCGGGGGGGCCACAGATACGCAGTATTTT.

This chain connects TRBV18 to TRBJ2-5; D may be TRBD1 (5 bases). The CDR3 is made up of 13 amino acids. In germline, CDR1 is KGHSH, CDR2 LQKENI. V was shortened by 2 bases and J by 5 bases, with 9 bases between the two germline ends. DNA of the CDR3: TGTGCCAGCTCACCAGGGGCGTGGGAGACCCAGTACTTC. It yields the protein CASSPGAWETQYF.

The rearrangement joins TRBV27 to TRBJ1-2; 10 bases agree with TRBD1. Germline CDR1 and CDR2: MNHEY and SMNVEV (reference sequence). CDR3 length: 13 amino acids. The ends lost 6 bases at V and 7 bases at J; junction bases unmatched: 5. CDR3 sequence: CASRMTGGIGYTF. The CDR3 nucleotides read TGTGCCAGCAGAATGACAGGGGGCATTGGCTACACCTTC.

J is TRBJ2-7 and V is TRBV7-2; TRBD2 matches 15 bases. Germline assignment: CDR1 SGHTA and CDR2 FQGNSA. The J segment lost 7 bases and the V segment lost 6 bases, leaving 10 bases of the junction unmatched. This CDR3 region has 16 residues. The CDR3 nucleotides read TGTGCCAGCAGTTATCCGGGACTAGCGGGAGGTGGGGAGCAGTACTTC. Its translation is CASSYPGLAGGGEQYF.

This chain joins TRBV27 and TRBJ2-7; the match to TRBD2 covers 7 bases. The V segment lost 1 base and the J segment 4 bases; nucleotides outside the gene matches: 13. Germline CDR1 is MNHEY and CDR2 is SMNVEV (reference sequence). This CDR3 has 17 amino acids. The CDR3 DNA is TGTGCCAGCAGTTTATTCTGGGAGGCTAGCGGCGGGTACGAGCAGTACTTC. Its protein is CASSLFWEASGGYEQYF.

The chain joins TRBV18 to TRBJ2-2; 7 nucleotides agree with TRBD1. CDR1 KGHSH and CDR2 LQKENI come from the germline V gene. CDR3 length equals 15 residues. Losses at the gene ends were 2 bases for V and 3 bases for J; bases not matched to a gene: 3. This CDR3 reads CASSPGTAYTGELFF. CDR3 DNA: TGTGCCAGCTCACCAGGGACAGCTTACACCGGGGAGCTGTTTTTT.

The chain's CDR3 is CASSRQGGDQPQHF. Here the CDR3 DNA reads TGTGCCAGCAGCCGACAGGGCGGCGATCAGCCCCAGCATTTT. The V and J genes are TRBV6-5 and TRBJ1-5; TRBD1 aligns across 7 bases. Trimming at V came to 6 bases and at J to 5 bases, leaving 7 bases not matched to a gene. From germline, CDR1 is MNHEY and CDR2 SVGAGI. The CDR3 is made up of 14 amino acids.

CDR3 sequence: CAWSVGGGLSYTF. Here the CDR3 DNA reads TGTGCCTGGAGTGTGGGCGGAGGGCTTAGCTACACCTTC. V and J are TRBV30 and TRBJ1-2, with D unresolved. V was trimmed by 0 bases and J by 9 bases, leaving 14 bases between them. Germline-derived CDR1 and CDR2 are GTSNPN and SVGIG (reference sequence). The CDR3 sequence is 13 residues long.

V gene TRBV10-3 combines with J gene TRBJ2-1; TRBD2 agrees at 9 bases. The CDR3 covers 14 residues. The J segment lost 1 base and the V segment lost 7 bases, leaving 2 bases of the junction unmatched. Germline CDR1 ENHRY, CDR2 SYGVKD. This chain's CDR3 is CAITRGGSYNEQFF. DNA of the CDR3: TGTGCCATCACGCGGGGGGGGTCCTACAATGAGCAGTTCTTC.

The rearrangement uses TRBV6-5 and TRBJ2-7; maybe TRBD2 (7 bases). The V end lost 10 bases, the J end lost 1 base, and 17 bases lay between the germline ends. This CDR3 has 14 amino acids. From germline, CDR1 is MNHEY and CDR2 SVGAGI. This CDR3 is CATLGGAGSYEQYF. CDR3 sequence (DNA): TGTGCCACCCTTGGGGGGGCAGGGTCCTACGAGCAGTACTTC.

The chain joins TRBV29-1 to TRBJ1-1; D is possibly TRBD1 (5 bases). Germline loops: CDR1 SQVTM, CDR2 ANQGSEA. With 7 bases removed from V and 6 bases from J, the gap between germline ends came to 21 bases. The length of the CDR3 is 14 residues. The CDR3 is CSAAGVVGAPEAFF. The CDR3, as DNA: TGCAGCGCAGCGGGTGTTGTTGGGGCACCTGAAGCTTTCTTT.

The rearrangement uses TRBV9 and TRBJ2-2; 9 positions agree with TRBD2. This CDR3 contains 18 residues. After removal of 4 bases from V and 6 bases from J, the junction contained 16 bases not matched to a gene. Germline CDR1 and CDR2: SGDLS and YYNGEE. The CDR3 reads CASSNGPRGGRDAGELFF. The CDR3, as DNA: TGTGCCAGCAGCAACGGACCCAGAGGCGGGAGGGACGCCGGGGAGCTGTTTTTT.